The next 19 T cell receptor beta chains were all read from a single sample in a study of blood T cell repertoires in COVID-19. Produced via immunoSEQ multiplex PCR; TCRdb's table is partial and in-frame only. The sample carries 220,000 or so clones, about 81% recorded once. Sequences were obtained from peripheral blood. Receptors were obtained from a woman of 80 years or more with COVID-19, enrolled during active disease.

The chain combines TRBV6-5 with TRBJ1-4; D might be TRBD1 (6 bases). Trimming removed 11 bases at V and 3 bases at J, with 10 bases between. The CDR3 runs 12 residues. Per germline, CDR1 MNHEY and CDR2 SVGAGI. CDR3 nucleotides: TGTGCCGTAAGGGGGTCTAATGAAAAACTGTTTTTT. Protein sequence: CAVRGSNEKLFF.

The rearrangement uses TRBV7-6 and TRBJ1-4, with TRBD1 as a possible D gene (6 bases). CDR3 length: 14 residues. Between the trimmed V and J ends, which lost 5 bases and 11 bases, there was a span of 18 bases. Germline assignment: CDR1 SGHVS and CDR2 FNYEAQ. The CDR3 sequence: CASSLGQGARKLFF. CDR3 coding DNA: TGTGCCAGCAGCCTGGGACAAGGGGCGAGGAAACTGTTTTTT.

This chain connects TRBV9 to TRBJ2-3; D remains ambiguous. Germline lookup yields CDR1 SGDLS and CDR2 YYNGEE. The CDR3 is made up of 12 amino acids. Trimming cost V 5 bases and J 0 bases, with 4 bases left between them. The chain's CDR3 is CASSLSTDTQYF. The CDR3 DNA reads as TGTGCCAGCAGTCTTAGCACAGATACGCAGTATTTT.

This chain uses TRBV7-6 with TRBJ2-1, with D perhaps matching TRBD2 (5 bases). The V end was cut by 2 bases, the J end by 6 bases, with 14 bases between. Germline CDR1 SGHVS, CDR2 FNYEAQ. CDR3 length: 15 residues. CDR3 sequence reads: CASSLIALGGNEQFF. The DNA of the CDR3 is TGTGCCAGCAGCTTAATAGCGCTTGGAGGCAATGAGCAGTTCTTC. The variable domain in full, with the rest retrieved from reference TRBV7-6 and TRBJ2-1, is GAGVSQSPRYKVTKRGQDVALRCDPISGHVSLYWYRQALGQGPEFLTYFNYEAQQDKSGLPNDRFSAERPEGSISTLTIQRTEQRDSAMYRCASSLIALGGNEQFFGPGTRLTVL.

The chain links TRBV28 to TRBJ2-6, with D perhaps TRBD2 (5 bases). The germline V gene has CDR1 MDHEN and CDR2 SYDVKM. Trimming stripped 4 bases from V and 0 bases from J, with 7 bases between. The CDR3 has 15 amino acids. This chain's CDR3 is CASSYGGSGANVLTF. CDR3 bases: TGTGCCAGCAGTTATGGAGGCTCTGGGGCCAACGTCCTGACTTTC.

There are a few counts of this clone. V gene TRBV24-1 combines with J gene TRBJ1-5; D may be TRBD1 (5 bases). CDR3 length: 14 residues. Trimming left V 2 bases short and J 5 bases short, with 9 bases between. The germline CDR1 and CDR2 sequences are KGHDR and SFDVKD. The CDR3 DNA is TGTGCCACCAGTGATTCGCGGGGCTATCAGCCCCAGCATTTT. Its translation is CATSDSRGYQPQHF.

This clone was found a few times. The chain couples TRBV2 to TRBJ2-3; the match to TRBD1 covers 9 bases. The germline V gene has CDR1 SNHLY and CDR2 FYNNEI. J was trimmed by 3 bases and V by 5 bases; bases with no gene match: 6. This CDR3 has 15 residues. CDR3 sequence: CASSPGTGRTDTQYF. CDR3 sequence (DNA): TGTGCCAGCAGTCCCGGGACAGGGAGGACAGATACGCAGTATTTT.

The chain uses TRBV9 and TRBJ2-1; the D gene is possibly TRBD1 (8 bases). This CDR3 region has 18 residues. From germline, CDR1 is SGDLS and CDR2 YYNGEE. The V end lost 3 bases, the J end lost 5 bases, and 24 bases lay between the germline ends. The CDR3 nucleotides are TGTGCCAGCAGCGACCCTCTCAGGGGGCGGGCGGGGGACAATGAGCAGTTCTTC. It codes for CASSDPLRGRAGDNEQFF.

This rearrangement joins TRBV27 to TRBJ1-2, with unresolved D. Trimming left V 5 bases short and J 6 bases short, with 13 bases between. This CDR3 has 13 residues. Germline V gene lookup returns CDR1 MNHEY and CDR2 SMNVEV (reference sequence). CDR3: CASSTAPLNGYTF. The CDR3 DNA sequence: TGTGCCAGCAGTACAGCCCCCCTGAATGGCTACACCTTC.

The V and J genes are TRBV11-2 and TRBJ2-4; D perhaps matches TRBD2 (5 bases). Trimming left V 4 bases short and J 0 bases short, with 10 bases between. The CDR3 runs to 15 residues. Per germline, CDR1 SGHAT and CDR2 FQNNGV. The CDR3 is CASSSPEGAKNIQYF. CDR3 sequence (DNA): TGTGCCAGCAGCTCCCCAGAGGGAGCCAAAAACATTCAGTACTTC.

The CDR3 region is CASTTTGANVLTF. The CDR3 coding sequence is TGTGCCAGCACCACTACTGGGGCCAACGTCCTGACTTTC. The J gene is TRBJ2-6, the V gene TRBV2; D remains unclear. Germline CDR1 SNHLY, CDR2 FYNNEI. The CDR3 runs to 13 residues. Trimming removed 7 bases from V and 2 bases from J, with 6 bases in between. The entire variable domain, with the rest obtained from reference TRBV2 and TRBJ2-6, is as follows: EPEVTQTPSHQVTQMGQEVILRCVPISNHLYFYWYRQILGQKVEFLVSFYNNEISEKSEIFDDQFSVERPDGSNFTLKIRSTKLEDSAMYFCASTTTGANVLTFGAGSRLTVL.

This chain links TRBV4-3 with TRBJ2-2; D gene unclear. V lost 1 base, J lost 1 base, and 7 bases lay in between. The CDR3 sequence is 15 residues long. Looked up from germline, CDR1 is LGHNA and CDR2 is YSLEER. In DNA, the CDR3 is TGCGCCAGCAGCCAAGCAAGACTGAACACCGGGGAGCTGTTTTTT. This gives the protein CASSQARLNTGELFF.

V is TRBV5-4 and J is TRBJ2-7; perhaps TRBD2 as D (6 bases). The CDR3 sequence is 14 residues long. V was trimmed by 4 bases and J by 0 bases, leaving 11 bases between them. Germline V gives CDR1 SGHNT, CDR2 YYREEE (reference sequence). CDR3 residues: CASSPAGSSYEQYF. The CDR3 region has the DNA TGTGCCAGCAGCCCGGCGGGGAGCTCCTACGAGCAGTACTTC.

The chain joins TRBV6-5 to TRBJ2-3, with a tentative D call TRBD2 (6 bases). The CDR3 spans 14 residues. Germline V lookup: CDR1 MNHEY, CDR2 SVGAGI. V was shortened by 6 bases and J by 2 bases, with 12 bases between the two germline ends. The CDR3 sequence is CASRPGDYTDTQYF. As DNA, the CDR3 is TGTGCCAGCAGACCGGGGGATTACACAGATACGCAGTATTTT.

The chain is built from TRBV12-2 and TRBJ1-2; TRBD1, the D gene given by the table, was not confirmed from the DNA. TRBV12-2 is reported as a pseudogene. The CDR3 contains 17 residues. Here the CDR3 reads CASRLADRERPNYGYTF. The DNA of the CDR3 is TGTGCAAGTCGCTTAGCGGACAGGGAGCGCCCTAACTATGGCTACACCTTC.

The chain carries TRBV28 and TRBJ2-7, with no clear D. V lost 5 bases, J lost 5 bases, and 13 bases lay in between. Germline CDR1 reads MDHEN; CDR2 reads SYDVKM. CDR3 length: 13 residues. The CDR3 protein is CASSLPVSNEQYF. The CDR3 DNA reads TGTGCCAGCAGTCTCCCAGTTTCCAACGAGCAGTACTTC. Together with reference TRBV28 and TRBJ2-7, the CDR3 gives the full variable domain: DVKVTQSSRYLVKRTGEKVFLECVQDMDHENMFWYRQDPGLGLRLIYFSYDVKMKEKGDIPEGYSVSREKKERFSLILESASTNQTSMYLCASSLPVSNEQYFGPGTRLTVT.

This chain joins TRBV7-2 and TRBJ1-1, with D unresolved. The CDR3 has 15 residues. Germline V gene lookup returns CDR1 SGHTA and CDR2 FQGNSA. V was pared by 0 bases and J by 1 base, with 9 bases between. The CDR3 DNA reads TGTGCCAGCAGCTTAGCGCGGGGATGGAACACTGAAGCTTTCTTT. Protein product: CASSLARGWNTEAFF.

The V gene is TRBV6-1, the J gene TRBJ1-1; D remains unclear. Trimming removed 1 base from V and 1 base from J, with 7 bases in between. The CDR3 runs to 14 residues. The germline V gene encodes CDR1 MNHNS and CDR2 SASEGT. The CDR3, as DNA: TGTGCCAGCAGTGAAGGCGGCTGGAACACTGAAGCTTTCTTT. It is translated as CASSEGGWNTEAFF.

The chain is built from TRBV30 and TRBJ1-3, with unresolved D. The germline V gene has CDR1 GTSNPN and CDR2 SVGIG (reference sequence). V was cut by 3 bases and J by 4 bases, with 13 bases left in between. This CDR3 comprises 14 residues. The CDR3 coding sequence is TGTGCCTGGAGACCCCGAGGTCACGGAAACACCATATATTTT. As protein: CAWRPRGHGNTIYF.